This T cell receptor (beta chain) is from a study of blood T cell repertoires in COVID-19. Produced via immunoSEQ multiplex PCR; TCRdb's table is partial and in-frame only. The sample contains some 290,000 clones, under 90% of which appear only once. Participants, roughly 18 to 90 years old, spanned about two dozen US areas. Assignments of participants to cohorts depended upon their own reported clinical history. For recovered donors of Cohort 3, there were two negative PCRs, clearance, or symptom resolution. In this sample, this clone turned up once. The length of the CDR3 is 14 residues. CDR1 is GTSNPN and CDR2 is SVGIG in the germline V gene (reference sequence). The V end was cut by 2 bases, the J end by 0 bases, with 10 bases between.

This TCR derives from a woman in her thirties who had recovered from COVID-19. Sequenced input: PBMCs or T cells enriched from blood (not recorded which). This chain uses TRBV30 with TRBJ1-1, with D uncertain. The CDR3 DNA follows: TGTGCCTGGAGTCGAGGGCAGCTGAACACTGAAGCTTTCTTT. It yields the protein CAWSRGQLNTEAFF.